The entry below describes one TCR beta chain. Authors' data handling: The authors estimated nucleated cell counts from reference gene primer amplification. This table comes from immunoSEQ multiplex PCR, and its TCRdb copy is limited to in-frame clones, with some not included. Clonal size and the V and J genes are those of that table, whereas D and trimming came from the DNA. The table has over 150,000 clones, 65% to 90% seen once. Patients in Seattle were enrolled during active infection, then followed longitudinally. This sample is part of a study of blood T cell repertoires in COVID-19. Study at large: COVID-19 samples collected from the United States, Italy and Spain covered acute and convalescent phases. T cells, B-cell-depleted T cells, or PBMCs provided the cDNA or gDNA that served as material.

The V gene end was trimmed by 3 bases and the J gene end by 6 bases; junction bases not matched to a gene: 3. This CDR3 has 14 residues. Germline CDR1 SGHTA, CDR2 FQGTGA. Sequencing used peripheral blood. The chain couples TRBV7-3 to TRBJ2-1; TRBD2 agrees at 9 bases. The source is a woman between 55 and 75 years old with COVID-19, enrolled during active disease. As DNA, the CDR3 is TGTGCCAGCAGCTTGGCGGGAGGGGGCAATGAGCAGTTCTTC. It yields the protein CASSLAGGGNEQFF.